The 8 T cell receptor beta chains reported below all come from one sample, sequenced in a study of blood T cell repertoires in COVID-19. Measured with immunoSEQ multiplex PCR; TCRdb has only the in-frame clones, and not every one. The data show approximately 92,000 clones, with 72% seen just once and 20% to 25% held by the top ten. The sample was peripheral blood. These receptors were taken from a woman aged 55-69 years in a cohort sampled during active or convalescent COVID-19.

This clone was observed a single time. The rearrangement uses TRBV10-1 and TRBJ1-1; D is undetermined. Germline CDR1 reads WNHNN; CDR2 reads SYGVQD (reference sequence). This CDR3 is 13 amino acids long. V lost 0 bases, J lost 4 bases, and 6 bases lay in between. CDR3 sequence (DNA): TGCGCCAGCAGTGAGTCCCTGTTCACTGAAGCTTTCTTT. It encodes CASSESLFTEAFF.

The rearrangement links TRBV7-9 to TRBJ2-3; 7 bases are shared with TRBD1. Per germline, CDR1 SEHNR and CDR2 FQNEAQ (reference sequence). Trimming at V came to 1 base and at J to 2 bases, leaving 9 bases not matched to a gene. The CDR3 spans 17 residues. The CDR3 nucleotides read TGTGCCAGCAGCTTAGGGACAGGTGGAGGAGTCACAGATACGCAGTATTTT. Encoded protein: CASSLGTGGGVTDTQYF. The full variable domain, rest sourced from reference TRBV7-9 and TRBJ2-3, is DTGVSQNPRHKITKRGQNVTFRCDPISEHNRLYWYRQTLGQGPEFLTYFQNEAQLEKSRLLSDRFSAERPKGSFSTLEIQRTEQGDSAMYLCASSLGTGGGVTDTQYFGPGTRLTVL.

This clone turned up a few times. The genes are TRBV15 and TRBJ2-7, with TRBD1 matching over 9 bases. The germline CDR1 and CDR2 sequences are LNHNV and YYDKDF (reference sequence). The CDR3 extends over 15 amino acids. With 3 bases clipped from V and 3 bases from J, the junction kept 6 bases outside the gene matches. The CDR3 is CATSRGQGQLYEQYF. CDR3 DNA sequence: TGTGCCACCAGCAGGGGACAGGGTCAACTCTACGAGCAGTACTTC.

This chain links TRBV11-2 with TRBJ1-2, with D maybe TRBD1 (6 bases). Trimming shortened V by 5 bases and J by 7 bases, and 17 bases separated the two germline ends. Per germline, CDR1 SGHAT and CDR2 FQNNGV. The CDR3 covers 14 residues. The CDR3 DNA is TGTGCCAGCAGCATCTCACAGGGACGGGGTGGCTACACCTTC. Encoded protein: CASSISQGRGGYTF. The full variable domain, its missing parts supplied by reference TRBV11-2 and TRBJ1-2, is EAGVAQSPRYKIIEKRQSVAFWCNPISGHATLYWYQQILGQGPKLLIQFQNNGVVDDSQLPKDRFSAERLKGVDSTLKIQPAKLEDSAVYLCASSISQGRGGYTFGSGTRLTVV.

The V and J genes are TRBV30 and TRBJ2-3; 7 bases fit TRBD2. V gave up 0 bases and J gave up 4 bases; unmatched junction bases: 7. CDR3 length: 15 amino acids. Germline CDR1 GTSNPN, CDR2 SVGIG (reference sequence). CDR3 amino acids: CAWSVGGGSADTQYF. In DNA, the CDR3 is TGTGCCTGGAGTGTTGGGGGAGGGTCGGCAGATACGCAGTATTTT.

V is TRBV18 and J is TRBJ1-1, with 9 bases lining up with TRBD1. V was clipped by 0 bases and J by 6 bases; unmatched bases: 2. The length of the CDR3 is 14 residues. Germline V lookup: CDR1 KGHSH, CDR2 LQKENI. The chain's CDR3 is CASSPPGQGSEAFF. DNA for the CDR3: TGTGCCAGCTCACCACCGGGACAGGGTTCTGAAGCTTTCTTT.

The chain is built from TRBV24-1 and TRBJ2-3; 11 nucleotides align to TRBD2. The CDR3 runs to 16 residues. V trimming: 2 bases; J trimming: 7 bases; junction bases outside the gene matches: 7. Germline lookup yields CDR1 KGHDR and CDR2 SFDVKD. The CDR3 loop is CATSDSGSGGVNTQYF. CDR3 sequence (DNA): TGTGCCACCAGTGATTCAGGTAGCGGGGGGGTTAATACGCAGTATTTT.

This clone was counted only a few times. The CDR3 protein is CASSLATASQIYGYTF. The CDR3, as DNA: TGCGCCAGCAGCTTGGCAACAGCTTCCCAGATCTATGGCTACACCTTC. This chain connects TRBV5-1 to TRBJ1-2; D not resolved. CDR3 length equals 16 residues. Germline CDR1 SGHRS, CDR2 YFSETQ. Trimming left V 0 bases short and J 4 bases short, with 16 bases between.